This TCR beta chain stems from a study of cytomegalovirus exposure and HLA in healthy donors. This clone was counted only a few times. In the PCR, 60 Vbeta and 13 Jbeta primers were used. In the authors' workflow: Per a later analysis, the number of unique TCR beta chains was roughly 80 million, of which roughly 9.9 million were shared. Generated by immunoSEQ multiplex PCR, the TCRdb table keeps only in-frame clones and is missing some. V, J and clone size are taken as reported in that table, and D and trimming were inferred from the DNA itself. The sample holds approximately 180,000 clones, 75% seen once. This CDR3 has 13 residues. Looked up from germline, CDR1 is SGHTA and CDR2 is FQGTGA. The V end lost 3 bases, the J end lost 1 base, and 5 bases lay between the germline ends.

The TCR originated in a male donor in good health and CMV-seronegative. The gene calls are TRBV7-3 and TRBJ2-3, with D uncertain. Sequenced input: PBMCs. As DNA, the CDR3 is TGTGCCAGCAGCTTCGTAGGCACAGATACGCAGTATTTT. Residues: CASSFVGTDTQYF.